This T cell receptor beta chain emerged from a study of blood T cell repertoires in COVID-19. Study context: Researchers got acute and convalescent COVID-19 samples from the United States, Italy and Spain. The analysed material was cDNA or gDNA that came from T cells, B-cell-depleted T cells, or PBMCs.

Patients in Seattle were enrolled during active infection, then followed longitudinally. The germline V and J ends were trimmed by 3 bases and 4 bases, with 14 bases remaining between them. The CDR3 spans 15 residues. From germline, CDR1 is KGHDR and CDR2 SFDVKD. Generated by immunoSEQ multiplex PCR, the TCRdb table keeps only in-frame clones and is missing some. The profile shows over 150,000 clones, just under 85% of them singletons. The material sequenced was peripheral blood. The receptor comes from an elderly woman with COVID-19, enrolled during active disease. The rearrangement links TRBV24-1 to TRBJ2-5; the D gene is possibly TRBD1 (6 bases). For the CDR3, the DNA is TGTGCCACCAGTGATACAACAGGGCTTCGAGAGACCCAGTACTTC. Amino acid sequence: CATSDTTGLRETQYF.